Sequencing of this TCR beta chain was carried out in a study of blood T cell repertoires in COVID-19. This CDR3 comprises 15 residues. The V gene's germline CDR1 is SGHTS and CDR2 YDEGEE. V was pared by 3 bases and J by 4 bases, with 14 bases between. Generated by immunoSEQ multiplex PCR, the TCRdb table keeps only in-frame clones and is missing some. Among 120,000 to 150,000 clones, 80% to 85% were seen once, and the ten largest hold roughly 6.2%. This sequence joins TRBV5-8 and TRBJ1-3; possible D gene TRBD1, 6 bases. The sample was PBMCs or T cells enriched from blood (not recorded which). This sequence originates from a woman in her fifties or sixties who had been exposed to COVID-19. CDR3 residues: CASSSRGGHGNTIYF. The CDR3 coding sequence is TGTGCCAGCAGCTCCCGAGGGGGTCACGGAAACACCATATATTTT.